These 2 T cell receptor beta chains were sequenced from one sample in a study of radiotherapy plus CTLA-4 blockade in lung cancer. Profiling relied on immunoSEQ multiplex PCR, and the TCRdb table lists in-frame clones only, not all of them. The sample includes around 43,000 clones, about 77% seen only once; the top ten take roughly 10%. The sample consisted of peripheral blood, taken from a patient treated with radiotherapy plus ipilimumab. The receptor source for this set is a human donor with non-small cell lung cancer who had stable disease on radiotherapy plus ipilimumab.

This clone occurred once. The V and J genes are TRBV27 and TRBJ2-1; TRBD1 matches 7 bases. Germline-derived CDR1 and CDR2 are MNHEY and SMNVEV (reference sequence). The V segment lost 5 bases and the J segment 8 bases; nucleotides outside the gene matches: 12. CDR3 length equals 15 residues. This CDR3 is CASSNYEQGKHEQFF. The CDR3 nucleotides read TGTGCCAGCAGTAACTACGAACAGGGGAAGCATGAGCAGTTCTTC.

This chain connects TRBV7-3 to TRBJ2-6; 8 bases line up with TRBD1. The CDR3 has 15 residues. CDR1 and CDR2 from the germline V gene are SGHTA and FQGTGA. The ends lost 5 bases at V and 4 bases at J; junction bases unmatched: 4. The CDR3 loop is CASSGRGRGANVLTF. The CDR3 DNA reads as TGTGCCAGCAGCGGCAGGGGGCGGGGGGCCAACGTCCTGACTTTC. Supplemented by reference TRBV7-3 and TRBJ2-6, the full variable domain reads GAGVSQTPSNKVTEKGKYVELRCDPISGHTALYWYRQSLGQGPEFLIYFQGTGAADDSGLPNDRFFAVRPEGSVSTLKIQRTERGDSAVYLCASSGRGRGANVLTFGAGSRLTVL.